The 12 T cell receptor beta chains below come from one sample, sequenced in a study of beta chain features in type 1 diabetes. Expressed TCRB transcripts got sequenced, as all isolated RNA was reverse transcribed. Only in-frame clones appear in the TCRdb table, and some are missing; sequencing was by immunoSEQ multiplex PCR. Here the sample spans hundreds of thousands of clones, around a sixth being singletons. The sample was naive CD4+ T cells from blood. The source is a man younger than 35 in good health.

Concerning this clone itself: Additional DNA sequences in this sample encode the identical CDR3. The chain uses TRBV10-3 and TRBJ1-1; unclear D gene. Germline V gene data show CDR1 as ENHRY and CDR2 as SYGVKD. V lost 6 bases and J lost 4, with 6 bases in between. This CDR3 has 11 residues. The CDR3 DNA is TGTGCCATCAGCGGAAGCACTGAAGCTTTCTTT. Translation: CAISGSTEAFF.

The V call is TRBV11-2, the J call TRBJ1-2; maybe TRBD1 (5 bases). Trimming cost V 4 bases and J 2 bases, with 11 bases left between them. Germline V lookup: CDR1 SGHAT, CDR2 FQNNGV. This CDR3 has 14 residues. For the CDR3, the DNA is TGTGCCAGCAGCTCAACAGGCCACAACTATGGCTACACCTTC. Encoded protein: CASSSTGHNYGYTF.

The V and J genes are TRBV11-2 and TRBJ1-1; D unresolved. Germline CDR1 is SGHAT and CDR2 is FQNNGV. CDR3 length equals 14 residues. V was clipped by 2 bases and J by 1 base, with 8 bases between them. Written as DNA, the CDR3 is TGTGCCAGCAGCTTAATAGAGGGGAACACTGAAGCTTTCTTT. It yields the protein CASSLIEGNTEAFF.

The chain joins TRBV7-2 to TRBJ2-2, with D unresolved. The CDR3 sequence is 13 residues long. CDR1 SGHTA and CDR2 FQGNSA come from the germline V gene. V lost 2 bases and J 7 bases, leaving 8 bases between the germline ends. The CDR3 region has the DNA TGTGCCAGCAGCTTAATGGCGGACGGGGAGCTGTTTTTT. This sequence encodes CASSLMADGELFF. The entire variable domain, with the rest obtained from reference TRBV7-2 and TRBJ2-2, is as follows: GAGVSQSPSNKVTEKGKDVELRCDPISGHTALYWYRQSLGQGLEFLIYFQGNSAPDKSGLPSDRFSAERTGGSVSTLTIQRTQQEDSAVYLCASSLMADGELFFGEGSRLTVL.

V and J are TRBV6-5 and TRBJ1-2; D might be TRBD1 (5 bases). Trimming pared 5 bases from V and 8 bases from J, leaving 21 bases between. The V gene's germline CDR1 is MNHEY and CDR2 SVGAGI. The CDR3 runs to 15 residues. CDR3 loop: CASSQAPWGGIGYTF. DNA of the CDR3: TGTGCCAGCAGTCAGGCCCCGTGGGGCGGTATAGGCTACACCTTC.

CDR3 coding DNA: TGTGCCAGCAGCCAAATACAGAGCTCCTACGAGCAGTACTTC. This encodes CASSQIQSSYEQYF. The rearrangement uses TRBV4-2 and TRBJ2-7; D call uncertain. The CDR3 totals 14 residues. Germline-derived CDR1 and CDR2 are LGHNA and YNFKEQ. V lost 2 bases, J lost 0 bases, and 8 bases lay in between.

V gene TRBV29-1 combines with J gene TRBJ2-1; TRBD1 or TRBD2 may be the D gene (5 bases each). Per the germline V gene, CDR1 is SQVTM and CDR2 is ANQGSEA. CDR3 length: 12 residues. Trimming removed 7 bases from V and 5 bases from J, with 12 bases in between. The CDR3 nucleotides read TGCAGCGCTCACCGGGGCCACAATGAGCAGTTCTTC. Translating it yields CSAHRGHNEQFF.

This clone has just a few counts. V usage is TRBV21-1 and J usage is TRBJ2-5; the table calls TRBD1, which could not be checked here. TRBV21-1 is a recognized pseudogene. This CDR3 has 13 amino acids. CDR3: CASSNRGRETQYF. The CDR3 DNA reads as TGTGCCAGCAGCAACAGGGGGCGAGAGACCCAGTACTTC.

With respect to this clone: Other DNA sequences in the sample encode the same CDR3. V and J are TRBV18 and TRBJ2-7, with D uncertain. Germline CDR1 and CDR2: KGHSH and LQKENI. The length of the CDR3 is 13 residues. Trimming pared 3 bases from V and 3 bases from J, leaving 9 bases between. The CDR3 region has the DNA TGTGCCAGCTCACCGGGAACAGACTACGAGCAGTACTTC. This translates into CASSPGTDYEQYF. The full variable domain, in which reference TRBV18 and TRBJ2-7 provide the parts outside the CDR3, is NAGVMQNPRHLVRRRGQEARLRCSPMKGHSHVYWYRQLPEEGLKFMVYLQKENIIDESGMPKERFSAEFPKEGPSILRIQQVVRGDSAAYFCASSPGTDYEQYFGPGTRLTVT.

The rearrangement uses TRBV25-1 and TRBJ2-1, with no clear D. V was cut by 3 bases and J by 0 bases, with 9 bases left in between. Germline CDR1 and CDR2: MGHDK and SYGVNS. This CDR3 contains 15 residues. CDR3 in DNA: TGTGCCAGCAGTGAGCGGTTTGTCTCCTACAATGAGCAGTTCTTC. Encoded protein: CASSERFVSYNEQFF.

V gene TRBV7-2 combines with J gene TRBJ1-2; TRBD1 is a possible D gene (5 bases). V lost 1 base and J lost 8, with 17 bases in between. The CDR3 has 15 amino acids. The germline CDR1 and CDR2 sequences are SGHTA and FQGNSA. In nucleotides, the CDR3 is TGTGCCAGCAGCTTAGAACTGGGACGGTGGAACGGCTACACCTTC. Translating gives CASSLELGRWNGYTF. The whole variable domain, remainder taken from reference TRBV7-2 and TRBJ1-2, is GAGVSQSPSNKVTEKGKDVELRCDPISGHTALYWYRQSLGQGLEFLIYFQGNSAPDKSGLPSDRFSAERTGGSVSTLTIQRTQQEDSAVYLCASSLELGRWNGYTFGSGTRLTVV.

J is TRBJ2-1 and V is TRBV7-3, with 14 bases matching TRBD2. The germline V gene encodes CDR1 SGHTA and CDR2 FQGTGA. The CDR3 sequence is 16 residues long. V shed 5 bases, J shed 7 bases, and the junction held 7 bases outside the gene matches. The CDR3 loop reads CASSPLGTSGRNEQFF. The CDR3 DNA is TGTGCCAGCAGCCCCCTCGGGACTAGCGGGAGAAATGAGCAGTTCTTC. Based on the CDR3 plus reference TRBV7-3 and TRBJ2-1, the full variable domain is GAGVSQTPSNKVTEKGKYVELRCDPISGHTALYWYRQSLGQGPEFLIYFQGTGAADDSGLPNDRFFAVRPEGSVSTLKIQRTERGDSAVYLCASSPLGTSGRNEQFFGPGTRLTVL.